The clone carrying this TCR beta chain was detected only a few times. Its matching antigen is unknown. From germline, CDR1 is SGHTA and CDR2 FQGNSA. V lost 5 bases to trimming and J lost 4 bases, with 14 bases between them. The CDR3 consists of 14 residues. The data were taken from a study of T cells after yellow fever vaccination. Study-wide findings and caveats: Most primary-vaccination clones recurred post-booster (roughly 96% CD4, about 87% CD8). From the bulk population, abundant clonotypes could contaminate and appear within FACS-sorted repertoires.

MiXCR was run by TCRdb on the 5' RACE reads, yielding one entry per CDR3 protein. Of more than 450,000 distinct CDR3 sequences listed, roughly 22% are singletons. This sequence joins TRBV7-2 and TRBJ1-2; D gene uncertain. The input for sequencing was PBMCs, taken roughly 20 days after the first yellow fever vaccination. The TCR comes from a man aged 18 to 30 who received the YFV17D yellow fever vaccine. In DNA form, the CDR3 reads TGTGCCAGCAGCCCGTCAGGCACCCTCTATGGCTACACCTTC. The encoded protein is CASSPSGTLYGYTF.